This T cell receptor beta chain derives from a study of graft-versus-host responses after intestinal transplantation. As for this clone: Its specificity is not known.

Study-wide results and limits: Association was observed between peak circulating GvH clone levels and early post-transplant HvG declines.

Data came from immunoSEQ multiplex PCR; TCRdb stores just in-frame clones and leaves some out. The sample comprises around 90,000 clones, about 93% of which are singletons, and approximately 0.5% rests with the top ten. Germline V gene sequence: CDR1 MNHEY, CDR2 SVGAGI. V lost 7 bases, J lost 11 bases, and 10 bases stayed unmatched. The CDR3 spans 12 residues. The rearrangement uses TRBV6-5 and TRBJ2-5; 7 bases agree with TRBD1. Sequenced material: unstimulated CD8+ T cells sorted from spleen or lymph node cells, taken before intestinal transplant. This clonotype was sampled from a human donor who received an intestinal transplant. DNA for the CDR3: TGTGCCAGCACCCAGGACCAGGGGGAGCAGTACTTC. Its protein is CASTQDQGEQYF.